The clone carrying this T cell receptor (beta chain) occurred many times. Its target is not known. Trimming pared 7 bases from V and 6 bases from J, leaving 17 bases between. Germline CDR1 is SNHLY and CDR2 is FYNNEI. CDR3 size: 14 residues. The data originate from a study of human T cells and chemical hapten exposure. Regarding the study as a whole: TCRs at high frequency, those above 1 in 1000, did not change with DPC sensitization.

TCRdb reprocessed the 5' RACE reads with MiXCR, giving one entry per CDR3 protein. The table records 150,000 or so distinct CDR3 sequences, around 4.1% of them present only once. Total RNA was extracted from unfractionated whole blood. J is TRBJ2-3 and V is TRBV2; D is possibly TRBD1 (6 bases). The receptor was isolated from a female donor in good health. The CDR3 reads CASKGLAGVDTQYF. CDR3 DNA sequence: TGTGCCAGCAAGGGGCTGGCAGGGGTCGATACGCAGTATTTT. The variable domain in full, with the rest retrieved from reference TRBV2 and TRBJ2-3, is EPEVTQTPSHQVTQMGQEVILRCVPISNHLYFYWYRQILGQKVEFLVSFYNNEISEKSEIFDDQFSVERPDGSNFTLKIRSTKLEDSAMYFCASKGLAGVDTQYFGPGTRLTVL.